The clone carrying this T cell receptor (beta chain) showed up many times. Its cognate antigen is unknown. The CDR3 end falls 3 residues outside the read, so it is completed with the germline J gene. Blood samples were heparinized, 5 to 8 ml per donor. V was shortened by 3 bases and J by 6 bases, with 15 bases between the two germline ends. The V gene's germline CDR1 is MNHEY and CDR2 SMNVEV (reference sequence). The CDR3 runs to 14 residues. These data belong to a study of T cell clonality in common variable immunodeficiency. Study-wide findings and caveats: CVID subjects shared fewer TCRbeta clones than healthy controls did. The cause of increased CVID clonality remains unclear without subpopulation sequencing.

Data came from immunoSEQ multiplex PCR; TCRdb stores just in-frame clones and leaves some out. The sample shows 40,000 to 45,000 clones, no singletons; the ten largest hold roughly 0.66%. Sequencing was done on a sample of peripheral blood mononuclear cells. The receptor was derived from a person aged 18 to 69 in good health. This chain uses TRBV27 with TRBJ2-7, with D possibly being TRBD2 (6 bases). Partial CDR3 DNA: TGTGCCAGCAGTTTTGGAGGGTCGGAATCCGAG. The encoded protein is CASSFGGSESE. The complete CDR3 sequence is CASSFGGSESEQYF.